What follows are 8 T cell receptor beta chains derived from one specimen sequenced in a study of cytomegalovirus exposure and HLA in healthy donors. Both 60 Vbeta primers and 13 Jbeta primers went into the PCR. This table comes from immunoSEQ multiplex PCR, and its TCRdb copy is limited to in-frame clones, with some not included. Of 83,000 or so clones detected, roughly four fifths appear once; the ten largest clones hold around 1.8%. Sequences were obtained from PBMCs. These receptors were obtained from a woman between 25 and 40 years old in good health and CMV-seronegative.

The chain recombines TRBV19 with TRBJ2-7; 11 nucleotides line up with TRBD2. The CDR3 consists of 15 residues. Germline values: CDR1 LNHDA, CDR2 SQIVND (reference sequence). V lost 5 bases and J lost 0; bases outside the gene matches: 3. The CDR3 protein is CASSPGLAVSYEQYF. DNA of the CDR3: TGTGCCAGTAGTCCGGGACTAGCGGTCTCCTACGAGCAGTACTTC.

The chain couples TRBV5-1 to TRBJ1-1; maybe TRBD1 (5 bases). Germline-derived CDR1 and CDR2 are SGHRS and YFSETQ. The CDR3 length is 16 residues. V shed 5 bases and J shed 5 bases, with 22 bases lying between them. The CDR3: CASRVDPAVGGTEAFF. CDR3 DNA: TGCGCCAGCAGGGTGGACCCCGCCGTCGGGGGGACTGAAGCTTTCTTT.

This clone was counted a few times. This sequence joins TRBV19 and TRBJ2-5, with TRBD2 identical over 12 bases. Trimming removed 5 bases from V and 1 base from J; junction bases left unmatched: 17. The V gene's germline CDR1 is LNHDA and CDR2 SQIVND (reference sequence). CDR3 length: 20 residues. The CDR3 region has the DNA TGTGCCAGTAGTGTCTTTGGCTTATCAAGACTAGCGGGAGCCCAAGAGACCCAGTACTTC. Translation: CASSVFGLSRLAGAQETQYF.

The rearrangement links TRBV28 to TRBJ1-6; 7 positions match TRBD1. This CDR3 is built from 16 residues. In germline, CDR1 is MDHEN, CDR2 SYDVKM. The V segment lost 7 bases and the J segment 0 bases; nucleotides outside the gene matches: 6. CDR3 nucleotide sequence: TGTGCCAGCAACACAGGGGAGAGCTCCTATAATTCACCCCTCCACTTT. This codes for CASNTGESSYNSPLHF.

The genes are TRBV11-3 and TRBJ2-2, with a weak D call TRBD2 (6 bases). V lost 1 base and J lost 4, with 10 bases in between. Germline-derived CDR1 and CDR2 are SGHNT and YENEEA. The CDR3 spans 15 residues. The CDR3 loop reads CASSLVAAGTGELFF. CDR3 DNA: TGTGCCAGCAGCTTAGTGGCAGCGGGCACCGGGGAGCTGTTTTTT.

This clone was counted a few times. The J gene is TRBJ1-2, the V gene TRBV30, with 10 bases fitting TRBD1. The ends lost 3 bases at V and 7 bases at J; junction bases unmatched: 2. The CDR3 length is 12 residues. Germline assignment: CDR1 GTSNPN and CDR2 SVGIG (reference sequence). CDR3 region: CAWRTGGAGYTF. CDR3 nucleotides: TGTGCCTGGAGGACAGGGGGCGCTGGCTACACCTTC.

This sequence joins TRBV11-1 and TRBJ1-5, with a tentative D call TRBD1 (5 bases). The CDR3 contains 16 residues. From germline, CDR1 is SGHAT and CDR2 FQDESV (reference sequence). Trimming removed 5 bases from V and 0 bases from J, with 14 bases in between. The CDR3 reads CASSPWGGYSNQPQHF. The CDR3 bases are TGTGCCAGCAGCCCTTGGGGGGGTTATAGCAATCAGCCCCAGCATTTT.

The chain couples TRBV5-1 to TRBJ2-5, with D possibly TRBD2 on 6 matching bases. The CDR3 extends over 14 amino acids. Germline V CDR1 and CDR2: SGHRS, YFSETQ. V was clipped by 7 bases and J by 4 bases, with 17 bases between them. CDR3 residues: CASAPRRDTETQYF. CDR3 nucleotides: TGCGCCAGCGCCCCCCGGCGGGATACAGAGACCCAGTACTTC.